Below, 26 T cell receptor beta chains from the same sample are listed, as sequenced in a study of blood T cell repertoires in COVID-19. Sequenced by immunoSEQ multiplex PCR; TCRdb stores in-frame clones only, minus some. The table lists some 150,000 clones, 85% to 90% of them singletons, with around 14% in the top ten. Material for sequencing was peripheral blood. The receptors were gathered from a woman between 35 and 50 years old with acute or convalescent COVID-19.

The V call is TRBV30, the J call TRBJ1-5; D is unclear. This CDR3 is 13 amino acids long. V lost 1 base and J 1 base, leaving 5 bases between the germline ends. Germline V lookup: CDR1 GTSNPN, CDR2 SVGIG (reference sequence). The CDR3 here is CAWSDQSNQPQHF. In nucleotides, the CDR3 is TGTGCCTGGAGTGATCAAAGCAATCAGCCCCAGCATTTT.

This clone showed up just a few times. The genes are TRBV6-1 and TRBJ1-6; weak D call: TRBD1 (5 bases). The V gene lost 2 bases and the J gene lost 15 bases, with 17 bases spanning the gap. This CDR3 contains 14 residues. Per the germline V gene, CDR1 is MNHNS and CDR2 is SASEGT. This CDR3 is CASSELLAAGDLHF. As DNA, the CDR3 is TGTGCCAGCAGTGAACTCCTAGCTGCGGGGGACCTCCACTTT.

The CDR3 loop is CASSVVPGSGGYNEQFF. The CDR3 DNA is TGTGCCAGCAGCGTAGTCCCGGGGTCAGGCGGCTACAATGAGCAGTTCTTC. The chain links TRBV9 to TRBJ2-1; tentative D call: TRBD2 (5 bases). The CDR3 runs to 17 residues. CDR1 and CDR2 (germline): SGDLS, YYNGEE. Between the trimmed V and J ends, which lost 0 bases and 3 bases, there was a span of 16 bases.

The rearrangement links TRBV18 to TRBJ1-5, with D possibly TRBD1 on 5 matching bases. Germline lookup yields CDR1 KGHSH and CDR2 LQKENI. Trimming shortened V by 4 bases and J by 3 bases, and 16 bases separated the two germline ends. The CDR3 runs 16 residues. As DNA, the CDR3 is TGTGCCAGCTCACTATCCAGGGAGGGGCTCAATCAGCCCCAGCATTTT. This gives the protein CASSLSREGLNQPQHF. Full variable domain (remainder filled in from reference TRBV18 and TRBJ1-5): NAGVMQNPRHLVRRRGQEARLRCSPMKGHSHVYWYRQLPEEGLKFMVYLQKENIIDESGMPKERFSAEFPKEGPSILRIQQVVRGDSAAYFCASSLSREGLNQPQHFGDGTRLSIL.

This chain connects TRBV28 to TRBJ1-1; unclear D gene. Germline-derived CDR1 and CDR2 are MDHEN and SYDVKM. V lost 2 bases and J lost 2, with 9 bases in between. The CDR3 loop spans 14 amino acids. CDR3 region: CASSLGRSNTEAFF. CDR3 nucleotides: TGTGCCAGCAGTTTAGGGAGGAGTAACACTGAAGCTTTCTTT.

The CDR3 region has the DNA TGCGCCAGCAGTCGGGGACAGGACCTAATGAACACTGAAGCTTTCTTT. Translation: CASSRGQDLMNTEAFF. The chain uses TRBV10-2 and TRBJ1-1, with TRBD1 matching 8 bases. The CDR3 is 16 residues long. Germline V gene sequence: CDR1 WSHSY, CDR2 SAAADI. The J segment lost 0 bases and the V segment lost 5 bases, leaving 8 bases of the junction unmatched.

In DNA, the CDR3 is TGTGCCACCAGCAGAGGAACTTTACAGGCCCGAAGGGACAATGAGCAGTTCTTC. Protein: CATSRGTLQARRDNEQFF. The rearrangement uses TRBV15 and TRBJ2-1; D is perhaps TRBD1 (5 bases). Germline lookup yields CDR1 LNHNV and CDR2 YYDKDF (reference sequence). CDR3 length: 18 amino acids. V was shortened by 1 base and J by 5 bases, with 21 bases between the two germline ends.

In DNA form, the CDR3 reads TGTGCCAGCAGCTTCCCCGAGACAGGGTATAACGGGGAGCTGTTTTTT. Translation gives CASSFPETGYNGELFF. J is TRBJ2-2 and V is TRBV11-3, with 7 bases matching TRBD1. V lost 3 bases and J lost 7; bases outside the gene matches: 11. The CDR3 extends over 16 amino acids. The germline V gene has CDR1 SGHNT and CDR2 YENEEA.

The chain joins TRBV2 to TRBJ1-4; no reliable D call. The CDR3 is made up of 15 amino acids. Trimming pared 2 bases from V and 5 bases from J, leaving 12 bases between. The germline gives CDR1 SNHLY, CDR2 FYNNEI. The chain's CDR3 is CASSEWPRPNEKLFF. The CDR3 DNA follows: TGTGCCAGCAGTGAATGGCCCCGCCCGAATGAAAAACTGTTTTTT.

This chain joins TRBV6-9 and TRBJ1-5, with D perhaps matching TRBD1 (6 bases). The V gene lost 9 bases and the J gene lost 0 bases, with 30 bases spanning the gap. CDR3 length: 20 residues. Germline lookup yields CDR1 MNHGY and CDR2 SVAAGI. CDR3 region: CARPPIRQGKDWYSNQPQHF. The CDR3 region has the DNA TGTGCCAGGCCGCCTATCCGCCAGGGGAAAGACTGGTATAGCAATCAGCCCCAGCATTTT.

The chain carries TRBV27 and TRBJ2-1; no reliable D call. Trimming removed 5 bases from V and 6 bases from J, with 11 bases in between. Germline-derived CDR1 and CDR2 are MNHEY and SMNVEV (reference sequence). The CDR3 has 13 amino acids. CDR3 region: CASSPTNLNEQFF. The CDR3 DNA sequence: TGTGCCAGCAGTCCAACTAATCTCAATGAGCAGTTCTTC.

V gene TRBV12-3 or TRBV12-4 combines with J gene TRBJ2-5; D is perhaps TRBD1 (6 bases). Trimming stripped 6 bases from V and 4 bases from J, with 9 bases between. CDR3 size: 12 residues. Here the CDR3 reads CASSTRGETQYF. The CDR3, as DNA: TGTGCCAGCAGCACCAGGGGAGAGACCCAGTACTTC.

V and J are TRBV6-5 and TRBJ1-6; 7 bases align to TRBD1. V trimming: 7 bases; J trimming: 5 bases; junction bases outside the gene matches: 8. Germline V lookup: CDR1 MNHEY, CDR2 SVGAGI. The CDR3 sequence is 15 residues long. CDR3: CASTGGTVDNSPLHF. CDR3 DNA sequence: TGTGCCAGCACTGGGGGGACAGTAGATAATTCACCCCTCCACTTT.

The gene calls are TRBV19 and TRBJ1-2; D is unresolved. The CDR3 has 11 amino acids. Germline V CDR1 and CDR2: LNHDA, SQIVND (reference sequence). V was trimmed by 3 bases and J by 7 bases, leaving 6 bases between them. DNA of the CDR3: TGTGCCAGTAGTATCTCTCGTGGCTACACCTTC. It yields the protein CASSISRGYTF.

The chain couples TRBV30 to TRBJ2-1, with TRBD1 as a possible D gene (5 bases). From germline, CDR1 is GTSNPN and CDR2 SVGIG (reference sequence). The CDR3 covers 12 residues. The germline V and J ends were trimmed by 7 bases and 10 bases, with 17 bases remaining between them. CDR3 loop: CASNSLQGEQFF. Here the CDR3 DNA reads TGTGCCTCTAATAGCCTCCAGGGAGAGCAGTTCTTC.

The chain combines TRBV28 with TRBJ1-1; the match to TRBD1 covers 7 bases. Germline V gene sequence: CDR1 MDHEN, CDR2 SYDVKM. With 6 bases clipped from V and 4 bases from J, the junction kept 11 bases outside the gene matches. The CDR3 contains 15 residues. DNA for the CDR3: TGTGCCAGCAGGGGACAGCAAATAACTGGCACTGAAGCTTTCTTT. This sequence encodes CASRGQQITGTEAFF. The entire variable domain, with the rest obtained from reference TRBV28 and TRBJ1-1, is as follows: DVKVTQSSRYLVKRTGEKVFLECVQDMDHENMFWYRQDPGLGLRLIYFSYDVKMKEKGDIPEGYSVSREKKERFSLILESASTNQTSMYLCASRGQQITGTEAFFGQGTRLTVV.

The chain links TRBV15 to TRBJ2-3; 8 positions match TRBD2. V was pared by 3 bases and J by 2 bases, with 4 bases of the junction left unmatched. Germline assignment: CDR1 LNHNV and CDR2 YYDKDF (reference sequence). The CDR3 is 15 residues long. The CDR3 protein is CATSRRGVFTDTQYF. The CDR3 DNA follows: TGTGCCACCAGCAGGCGGGGGGTTTTCACAGATACGCAGTATTTT.

V is TRBV15 and J is TRBJ2-1; 8 bases fit TRBD2. This CDR3 has 13 amino acids. V was clipped by 5 bases and J by 15 bases; unmatched bases: 12. Per the germline V gene, CDR1 is LNHNV and CDR2 is YYDKDF (reference sequence). The CDR3 sequence is CATSGIRAGVLFF. CDR3 bases: TGTGCCACCAGCGGAATTAGAGCGGGAGTACTGTTCTTC.

The chain links TRBV18 to TRBJ1-4, with 8 bases identical to TRBD1. This CDR3 is 16 amino acids long. The J segment lost 3 bases and the V segment lost 4 bases, leaving 7 bases of the junction unmatched. Per the germline V gene, CDR1 is KGHSH and CDR2 is LQKENI. The CDR3 loop reads CASSRSGQGANEKLFF. CDR3 nucleotides: TGTGCCAGCTCACGCTCTGGACAGGGAGCTAATGAAAAACTGTTTTTT.

V usage is TRBV7-3 and J usage is TRBJ1-1; D may be TRBD1 (5 bases). V was clipped by 2 bases and J by 5 bases, with 12 bases between them. The CDR3 totals 14 residues. The germline gives CDR1 SGHTA, CDR2 FQGTGA. CDR3 residues: CASSLRGRVTEAFF. The CDR3 coding sequence is TGTGCCAGCAGCTTACGTGGCAGGGTAACTGAAGCTTTCTTT.

In nucleotides, the CDR3 is TGTGCCAGCAAAAGGACAGGGGAAAAACTGTTTTTT. It translates to CASKRTGEKLFF. The V and J genes are TRBV2 and TRBJ1-4, with 8 nucleotides matching TRBD1. The V and J ends lost 7 bases and 8 bases, in that order; junction bases with no gene match: 3. Germline CDR1 is SNHLY and CDR2 is FYNNEI. The length of the CDR3 is 12 residues.

This sequence joins TRBV18 and TRBJ1-1, with TRBD1 matching 7 bases. Germline V gene data show CDR1 as KGHSH and CDR2 as LQKENI. The CDR3 extends over 15 amino acids. The junction had 8 bases not matched to a gene; V was cut back by 5 bases and J by 2 bases. The CDR3 DNA sequence: TGTGCCAGCTCATCAAGACAGGGACCAAACACTGAAGCTTTCTTT. Translating gives CASSSRQGPNTEAFF.

The chain couples TRBV6-5 to TRBJ1-6; D unclear. The germline gives CDR1 MNHEY, CDR2 SVGAGI. V lost 3 bases to trimming and J lost 7 bases, with 4 bases between them. CDR3 length: 12 amino acids. The CDR3 spells CASSYKNSPLHF. The DNA of the CDR3 is TGTGCCAGCAGTTATAAAAATTCACCCCTCCACTTT.

V gene TRBV21-1 combines with J gene TRBJ1-6; the table's TRBD1 call for D was not verified on the DNA. TRBV21-1 corresponds to a pseudogene. The CDR3 extends over 18 amino acids. The CDR3 loop is CASSKNPHEDRVNSPLHF. The CDR3 DNA is TGTGCCAGCAGCAAAAATCCCCACGAGGACAGGGTTAATTCACCCCTCCACTTT.

This chain connects TRBV6-5 to TRBJ2-1; the match to TRBD1 covers 10 bases. The germline gives CDR1 MNHEY, CDR2 SVGAGI. The V and J ends lost 6 bases and 15 bases, in that order; junction bases with no gene match: 11. CDR3 length equals 13 residues. The CDR3: CASRPNRDRGMFF. CDR3 sequence (DNA): TGTGCCAGCAGGCCGAACCGGGACAGGGGTATGTTCTTC.

The chain couples TRBV7-9 to TRBJ1-2; 7 nucleotides agree with TRBD1. V dropped 3 bases and J dropped 7; count of bases not matched to a gene: 5. The germline V gene has CDR1 SEHNR and CDR2 FQNEAQ (reference sequence). This CDR3 spans 13 amino acids. The DNA for the CDR3 is TGTGCCAGCAGCTTGACAGGGAATATTGGCTACACCTTC. As protein: CASSLTGNIGYTF.